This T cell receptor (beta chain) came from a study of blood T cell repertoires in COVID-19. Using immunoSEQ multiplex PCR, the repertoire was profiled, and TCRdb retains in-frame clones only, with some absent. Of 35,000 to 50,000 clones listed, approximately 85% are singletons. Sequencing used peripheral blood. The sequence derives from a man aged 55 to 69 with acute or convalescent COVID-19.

Written as DNA, the CDR3 is TGTGCCAGCAGTTTGGGGACAGGGAGCAATCAGCCCCAGCATTTT. It is translated as CASSLGTGSNQPQHF. This chain uses TRBV2 with TRBJ1-5, with TRBD1 identical over 9 bases. V was clipped by 5 bases and J by 1 base; unmatched bases: 3. In germline, CDR1 is SNHLY, CDR2 FYNNEI. This CDR3 contains 15 residues.